This entry lists 2 T cell receptor beta chains sequenced from one sample in a study of blood T cell repertoires in COVID-19 (dated by TCRdb to 2020 to 2021). Library prep was done by the immunoSEQ multiplex PCR assay. TCRdb limited this immuneACCESS table to in-frame rearrangements with V and J called. A share of clones is missing; checked studies link under half to unresolved V genes, and the rest is unexplained. The sample table records 150,000 or so clones; 75% to 90% of these occur just once. Less than 5% of the sample belongs to the ten largest clones. The sequencing input was PBMCs or T cells enriched from blood (not recorded which). These receptors were taken from a woman aged 40 to 49 who had been exposed to COVID-19.

This chain uses TRBV7-9 with TRBJ1-3; TRBD1 aligns across 9 bases. Germline CDR1 SEHNR, CDR2 FQNEAQ (reference sequence). The CDR3 consists of 14 residues. V trimming: 6 bases; J trimming: 4 bases; junction bases outside the gene matches: 4. The CDR3 bases are TGTGCCAGCAGTTATACAGGGGGCGGAAACACCATATATTTT. Translated: CASSYTGGGNTIYF.

The sample holds one count of this clone. The CDR3 protein is CASSLGAPTDTQYF. The DNA of the CDR3 is TGCGCCAGCAGCTTGGGGGCCCCCACAGATACGCAGTATTTT. The chain links TRBV5-1 to TRBJ2-3; the D is unclear. Germline CDR1 reads SGHRS; CDR2 reads YFSETQ. The CDR3 contains 14 residues. V was trimmed by 0 bases and J by 2 bases, leaving 7 bases between them.